What follows are 23 T cell receptor beta chains derived from one specimen sequenced in a study of control samples from healthy donors and cancer patients. Sequencing used immunoSEQ multiplex PCR; TCRdb keeps in-frame clones, though not all of them. Here the sample spans about 110,000 clones, about nine tenths being singletons. The sequenced sample was blood. The receptor source for this set is a human donor in good health. The donor label of this sample is uncertain.

V is TRBV6-5 and J is TRBJ1-2, with TRBD1 identical over 10 bases. This CDR3 region has 14 residues. From germline, CDR1 is MNHEY and CDR2 SVGAGI. J gave up 8 bases and V 2 bases, and 5 bases lay outside the gene matches. CDR3 loop: CASSYGGQGYGYTF. The CDR3 DNA is TGTGCCAGCAGTTACGGGGGACAGGGGTACGGCTACACCTTC.

J is TRBJ1-3 and V is TRBV3-1 (or the pseudogene TRBV3-2), with a possible D match to TRBD1 (5 bases). Trimming cost V 1 base and J 8 bases, with 12 bases left between them. The CDR3 covers 14 residues. The germline V gene has CDR1 LGHDT and CDR2 YNNKEL (reference sequence). CDR3 DNA: TGTGCCAGCAGCCAAGTGGGGCAGGGAGACACCATATATTTT. Residues: CASSQVGQGDTIYF.

The chain has TRBV23-1 and TRBJ2-5, with 8 bases aligning to TRBD2. TRBV23-1 is noted as an ORF with a role that remains uncertain. The J segment lost 4 bases and the V segment lost 2 bases, leaving 6 bases of the junction unmatched. This CDR3 spans 15 amino acids. The CDR3 protein is CASSQPALAGETQYF. The CDR3 nucleotides are TGCGCCAGCAGTCAACCGGCCCTAGCGGGAGAGACCCAGTACTTC.

The chain combines TRBV2 with TRBJ1-1; 9 bases map to TRBD1. V trimming: 5 bases; J trimming: 1 base; junction bases outside the gene matches: 5. The CDR3 runs 15 residues. CDR1 and CDR2 (germline): SNHLY, FYNNEI. DNA for the CDR3: TGTGCCAGCAGTTCGCCGACAGGGGGGAACACTGAAGCTTTCTTT. Amino acid sequence: CASSSPTGGNTEAFF.

This clone was counted between two and nine times. This rearrangement joins TRBV20-1 to TRBJ2-1; D uncertain. This CDR3 contains 14 residues. Trimming removed 3 bases at V and 4 bases at J, with 13 bases between. CDR1 is DFQATT and CDR2 is SNEGSKA in the germline V gene (reference sequence). Here the CDR3 DNA reads TGCAGTGCTAGTCCCCAGTCTAGATACAATGAGCAGTTCTTC. Amino acid sequence: CSASPQSRYNEQFF.

The J gene is TRBJ1-2, the V gene TRBV6-5, with TRBD1 as a possible D gene (6 bases). Between the trimmed V and J ends, which lost 4 bases and 5 bases, there was a span of 14 bases. The CDR3 extends over 14 amino acids. Germline-derived CDR1 and CDR2 are MNHEY and SVGAGI. The CDR3, as DNA: TGTGCCAGCAGTTCTCGTCAGGGGATTTATGGCTACACCTTC. It yields the protein CASSSRQGIYGYTF.

DNA for the CDR3: TGTGCCTGGAGTCAGGGCACCCACTATGGCTACACCTTC. It encodes CAWSQGTHYGYTF. The chain uses TRBV30 and TRBJ1-2, with D maybe TRBD1 (5 bases). Trimming cost V 2 bases and J 3 bases, with 10 bases left between them. Germline V gene lookup returns CDR1 GTSNPN and CDR2 SVGIG (reference sequence). This CDR3 is 13 amino acids long.

The chain couples TRBV24-1 to TRBJ2-3; the D is unclear. Germline V gene data show CDR1 as KGHDR and CDR2 as SFDVKD. V was cut by 3 bases and J by 5 bases, with 8 bases left in between. The CDR3 consists of 13 residues. The CDR3, as DNA: TGTGCCACCAGTGATAGATCTGAAGATACGCAGTATTTT. Amino acids: CATSDRSEDTQYF.

The chain uses TRBV3-1 (or the pseudogene TRBV3-2) and TRBJ1-1, with D unresolved. The germline V gene encodes CDR1 LGHDT and CDR2 YNNKEL (reference sequence). The germline V and J ends were trimmed by 1 base and 1 base, with 7 bases remaining between them. The length of the CDR3 is 14 residues. The CDR3 sequence: CASSQAGWNTEAFF. The CDR3 bases are TGTGCCAGCAGCCAAGCCGGTTGGAACACTGAAGCTTTCTTT.

The CDR3 protein is CASSESGTEAFF. The CDR3 region has the DNA TGCGCCAGCAGTGAATCAGGCACTGAAGCTTTCTTT. The V and J genes are TRBV10-2 and TRBJ1-1, with no clear D. Between the trimmed V and J ends, which lost 3 bases and 4 bases, there was a span of 6 bases. The CDR3 covers 12 residues. CDR1 and CDR2 from the germline V gene are WSHSY and SAAADI.

The chain carries TRBV6-5 and TRBJ1-1, with 7 bases that match TRBD1. With V trimmed by 7 bases and J by 11 bases, 7 bases remained unmatched. Per germline, CDR1 MNHEY and CDR2 SVGAGI. This CDR3 spans 11 amino acids. CDR3 sequence (DNA): TGTGCCAGCACTCGGGACAGTCGGGCTTTCTTT. The encoded protein is CASTRDSRAFF.

The rearrangement uses TRBV5-1 and TRBJ1-5, with D tentatively TRBD1 (6 bases). The CDR3 covers 13 residues. Trimming stripped 3 bases from V and 3 bases from J, with 7 bases between. Germline CDR1 reads SGHRS; CDR2 reads YFSETQ. This CDR3 is CASSWDTNQPQHF. As DNA, the CDR3 is TGCGCCAGCAGCTGGGACACCAATCAGCCCCAGCATTTT.

The chain recombines TRBV9 with TRBJ2-7; 10 nucleotides line up with TRBD1. The V gene's germline CDR1 is SGDLS and CDR2 YYNGEE. The CDR3 runs to 15 residues. V trimming: 1 base; J trimming: 9 bases; junction bases outside the gene matches: 10. The CDR3 nucleotides read TGTGCCAGCAGCGTAACCGGGACAGGGGAGGCCCCGCAGTACTTC. Translating it yields CASSVTGTGEAPQYF.

The chain recombines TRBV28 with TRBJ2-7; D is undetermined. V was shortened by 4 bases and J by 3 bases, with 13 bases between the two germline ends. The CDR3 covers 14 residues. Germline V CDR1 and CDR2: MDHEN, SYDVKM. CDR3 loop: CASSSILVGYEQYF. CDR3 nucleotide sequence: TGTGCCAGCAGTTCGATCCTTGTAGGCTACGAGCAGTACTTC.

J is TRBJ1-5 and V is TRBV29-1; D might be TRBD1 (6 bases). Germline loops: CDR1 SQVTM, CDR2 ANQGSEA. V was trimmed by 4 bases and J by 3 bases, leaving 13 bases between them. The CDR3 runs 14 residues. In DNA, the CDR3 is TGCAGCGTTGTTTGGGGGGGCCCCAATCAGCCCCAGCATTTT. It codes for CSVVWGGPNQPQHF.

This clone showed up just a few times. This chain joins TRBV12-3 or TRBV12-4 and TRBJ1-6; a possible D gene is TRBD1 (5 bases). The CDR3 runs to 13 residues. V dropped 5 bases and J dropped 7 bases, with 9 bases sitting between them. The CDR3 loop reads CASSPGGNSPLHF. CDR3 DNA sequence: TGTGCCAGCAGTCCGGGGGGGAATTCACCCCTCCACTTT.

The chain employs TRBV27 and TRBJ1-1; D is perhaps TRBD1 (5 bases). The CDR3 covers 13 residues. V was shortened by 2 bases and J by 4 bases, with 8 bases between the two germline ends. CDR1 is MNHEY, CDR2 SMNVEV, per germline (reference sequence). DNA for the CDR3: TGTGCCAGCAGTTTAGACAGAGCCACTGAAGCTTTCTTT. As protein: CASSLDRATEAFF.

The genes are TRBV19 and TRBJ2-5, with D hard to call. This CDR3 comprises 13 residues. Germline-derived CDR1 and CDR2 are LNHDA and SQIVND (reference sequence). V was shortened by 1 base and J by 5 bases, with 8 bases between the two germline ends. CDR3 sequence: CASSIVPTETQYF. In DNA form, the CDR3 reads TGTGCCAGTAGTATAGTACCAACGGAGACCCAGTACTTC.

J is TRBJ1-4 and V is TRBV19; maybe TRBD1 (6 bases). The CDR3 is 15 residues long. The V end was cut by 5 bases, the J end by 2 bases, with 12 bases between. Germline values: CDR1 LNHDA, CDR2 SQIVND (reference sequence). The CDR3 DNA follows: TGTGCCAGTAGTGACACAGGGTTTACTAATGAAAAACTGTTTTTT. Translated, it gives CASSDTGFTNEKLFF.

The chain employs TRBV7-2 and TRBJ2-3; 16 positions agree with TRBD2. Germline CDR1 SGHTA, CDR2 FQGNSA. Trimming at V came to 5 bases and at J to 5 bases, leaving 7 bases not matched to a gene. This CDR3 region has 17 residues. CDR3 loop: CASSPGTSGGAVDTQYF. Here the CDR3 DNA reads TGTGCCAGCAGCCCCGGGACTAGCGGGGGGGCAGTAGATACGCAGTATTTT.

The CDR3 nucleotides read TGTGCCAGCAGTTCCCAGGGGGTTGGTAATTCACCCCTCCACTTT. Amino acids: CASSSQGVGNSPLHF. The V call is TRBV14, the J call TRBJ1-6, with 7 bases lining up with TRBD1. From germline, CDR1 is SGHDN and CDR2 FVKESK. The CDR3 is made up of 15 amino acids. V shed 6 bases and J 6 bases; nucleotides not matched to a gene: 8.

The V and J genes are TRBV2 and TRBJ1-4; D unclear. CDR1 is SNHLY and CDR2 is FYNNEI in the germline V gene. Trimming removed 4 bases from V and 3 bases from J, with 12 bases in between. The CDR3 length is 15 residues. The DNA of the CDR3 is TGTGCCAGCAGTGGGGGAGGAGGATCTAATGAAAAACTGTTTTTT. Its translation is CASSGGGGSNEKLFF.

This rearrangement joins TRBV10-3 to TRBJ2-1; 7 positions agree with TRBD2. Unmatched junction bases numbered 15, after V lost 7 bases and J lost 6 bases. From germline, CDR1 is ENHRY and CDR2 SYGVKD. There are 16 residues in the CDR3. The CDR3 bases are TGTGCCATCACGGGAGGTGGACCCTCAGGGCTCAATGAGCAGTTCTTC. Residues: CAITGGGPSGLNEQFF.